Listed below are T cell receptor beta chains from one sample, sequenced in a study of T cells in Graves' hyperthyroidism and ophthalmopathy. One entry per CDR3 protein, called by TCRdb with MiXCR from the multiplex PCR reads. The table has a few hundred thousand distinct CDR3 sequences, 15% to 18% seen once. Sequencing was carried out using blood. These receptor sequences come from a woman aged 18-35 years with Graves' hyperthyroidism. Both conserved end residues are part of each CDR3. D genes are given only for firm matches. Clone size is given for some rows only: seen once, a few or many times, or a class if the clone is expanded.

>-|TRBJ1-2|-|16|TRBV20-1
TGCAGTGCGGGGGGGAACGGAGACAGCTACAACTATGGCTACACCTTC
CSAGGNGDSYNYGYTF
>-|TRBJ2-1|-|12|TRBV9
TGTGCCAGCAGCAAGTCCGGGACACCGCAGTTCTTC
CASSKSGTPQFF
>many|TRBJ1-2|-|14|TRBV12-3/TRBV12-4
TGTGCCAGCAGTCTCCGGGGCGGCCAGTATGGCTACACCTTC
CASSLRGGQYGYTF
>-|TRBJ1-1|TRBD1|14|TRBV5-1
TGCGCCAGTCGCCAAGGGACAGGGGCCACTGAAGCCTTCTTT
CASRQGTGATEAFF
>many|TRBJ2-5|-|17|TRBV12-3/TRBV12-4
TGTGCCAGCAGCCTGCGACTACGGGGTTCCAGGGAAGAGACCCAGTACTTC
CASSLRLRGSREETQYF
>-|TRBJ1-1|-|11|TRBV11-2
TGTGCCAGCAGCTTATTCACTGAAGCTTTCTTT
CASSLFTEAFF
>many|TRBJ2-4|TRBD2|22|TRBV6-1
TGTGCCAGCAGTGAAGCGCTTCGGGGACTAGCGGGAGGGCCGAGGGCCAAAAACATTCAGTACTTC
CASSEALRGLAGGPRAKNIQYF
>many|TRBJ2-3|TRBD1|13|TRBV10-3
TGTGCCATTCTGGACAGGGCGGCAGATACGCAGTATTTT
CAILDRAADTQYF
>many|TRBJ1-2|-|15|TRBV2
TGTGCCAGCAGGGGCCCAGGGACGTATAGCTATGGCTACACCTTC
CASRGPGTYSYGYTF
>many|TRBJ2-2|-|13|TRBV11-3
TGTGCCAGCAGCTTAAGCGTCGCCGGGGAGCTGTTTTTT
CASSLSVAGELFF
>-|TRBJ2-2|TRBD2|18|TRBV5-1
TGCGCCAGCAGCCGCCAACCTAGCGGGGGGGCCGGCACCGGGGAGCTGTTTTTT
CASSRQPSGGAGTGELFF
>-|TRBJ1-1|TRBD1|13|TRBV12-5
TGTGCTAGTGGTGGGACAGGGAACACTGAAGCTTTCTTT
CASGGTGNTEAFF
>many|TRBJ2-1|-|16|TRBV6-6
TGTGCCAGCAGTTACCCAAGGGACGGACTTTGGCGTGAGCAGTTCTTC
CASSYPRDGLWREQFF
>few|TRBJ1-4|-|15|TRBV9
TGTGCCAGCAGCTCCACCGACGGCTGGGGTGAAAAACTGTTTTTT
CASSSTDGWGEKLFF
>many|TRBJ1-2|-|12|TRBV28
TGTGCCAGCAGTTCGCGAATAGGCGGCTACACCTTC
CASSSRIGGYTF
>-|TRBJ1-3|-|13|TRBV11-3
TGTGCCAGCAGCTTCCGGGACCGAAACACCATATATTTT
CASSFRDRNTIYF
>many|TRBJ2-3|-|13|TRBV7-2
TGTGCCAGCAGCTTAAAGAGCGGCAATACGCAGTATTTT
CASSLKSGNTQYF
>many|TRBJ1-2|-|15|TRBV7-2
TGTGCCAGCAGCTTAGGGTTATCGGTATACTATGGCTACACCTTC
CASSLGLSVYYGYTF
>many|TRBJ2-2|-|16|TRBV11-3
TGTGCCAGCAGCTTCGAATCCGGGGGCGGAACCGGGGAGCTGTTTTTT
CASSFESGGGTGELFF
>many|TRBJ1-2|-|14|TRBV28
TGTGCCAGCATTAGAGTAAGGGGTAACTATGGCTACACCTTC
CASIRVRGNYGYTF
>once|TRBJ2-6|-|15|TRBV24-1
TGTGCCACCAGTGAAGGGGCGGGGGGGGCCAACGTCCTGACTTTC
CATSEGAGGANVLTF
>many|TRBJ2-7|TRBD1|12|TRBV20-1
TGCAGTGCTTGGGACAGGGTGAACGAGCAGTACTTC
CSAWDRVNEQYF
>-|TRBJ2-1|-|13|TRBV2
TGTGCCAGCAGTCGGGGGCCCGACAATGAGCAGTTCTTC
CASSRGPDNEQFF
>-|TRBJ2-3|-|16|TRBV11-3
TGTGCCAGCAGCCCGCGGGGAAGCAGGGCGGAAGATACGCAGTATTTT
CASSPRGSRAEDTQYF
>few|TRBJ2-7|-|13|TRBV4-1
TGCGCCAGCAGCCAAGAGGGGGGAAACGAGCAGTACTTC
CASSQEGGNEQYF
>many|TRBJ2-5|TRBD2|16|TRBV3-1
TGTGCCAGCAGCCAAGGGGCTAGCGGGGACCTAGAGACCCAGTACTTC
CASSQGASGDLETQYF
>many|TRBJ1-2|-|12|TRBV10-3
TGTGCCGGACGGACAGCTAACTATGGCTACACCTTC
CAGRTANYGYTF
>-|TRBJ1-6|TRBD1|14|TRBV19
TGTGCCAGTACCCCACAGGGGGGGGATTCACCCCTCCACTTT
CASTPQGGDSPLHF
>many|TRBJ2-3|TRBD2|17|TRBV6-1
TGTGCCAGCAGTGAAGCGGGACTAGCGGGGGACTCAGATACGCAGTATTTT
CASSEAGLAGDSDTQYF
>many|TRBJ1-4|TRBD1|15|TRBV7-2
TGTGCCAGCAGCTTGGATGGGACAGGGAGGGAAAAACTGTTTTTT
CASSLDGTGREKLFF
>few|TRBJ1-5|-|18|TRBV4-1
TGCGCCAGCAGCCAAGTTGTGCAGACCCTAGGGCGCAATCAGCCCCAGCATTTT
CASSQVVQTLGRNQPQHF
>-|TRBJ2-3|-|14|TRBV2
TGTGCCAGCAGGACCGGGATCCTGATGGATACGCAGTATTTT
CASRTGILMDTQYF
>-|TRBJ2-1|TRBD2|16|TRBV7-9
TGTGCCAGCAGCTTAGGAGCGGGGGGAGGGGGGGGTGAGCAGTTCTTC
CASSLGAGGGGGEQFF
>few|TRBJ2-7|-|17|TRBV9
TGTGCCAGCAGCGAGGGGGACGATCCGGGACGAAGATACGAGCAGTACTTC
CASSEGDDPGRRYEQYF
>many|TRBJ2-2|-|16|TRBV12-3/TRBV12-4
TGTGCCAGCAGTTTAATCGGAGGGGCGAACACCGGGGAGCTGTTTTTT
CASSLIGGANTGELFF
>-|TRBJ2-3|-|14|TRBV12-3/TRBV12-4
TGTGCCAGCAGTTTAGGCCGTAAGACAGATACGCAGTATTTT
CASSLGRKTDTQYF
>many|TRBJ1-3|-|16|TRBV18
TGTGCCAGCTCACTGGGTTTAGCCGGAACCGGGAACACCATATATTTT
CASSLGLAGTGNTIYF
>-|TRBJ1-5|-|12|TRBV20-1
TGCAGTGCTGGCGCGGGGCATCAGCCCCAGCATTTT
CSAGAGHQPQHF
>many|TRBJ2-5|-|13|TRBV12-3/TRBV12-4
TGTGCCAGCAGTTTTGGGGTTGGGGAGACCCAGTACTTC
CASSFGVGETQYF
>few|TRBJ2-1|-|13|TRBV4-2
TGTGCCAGCAGCCTTCTCCCCCTCGGAGAGCAGTTCTTC
CASSLLPLGEQFF